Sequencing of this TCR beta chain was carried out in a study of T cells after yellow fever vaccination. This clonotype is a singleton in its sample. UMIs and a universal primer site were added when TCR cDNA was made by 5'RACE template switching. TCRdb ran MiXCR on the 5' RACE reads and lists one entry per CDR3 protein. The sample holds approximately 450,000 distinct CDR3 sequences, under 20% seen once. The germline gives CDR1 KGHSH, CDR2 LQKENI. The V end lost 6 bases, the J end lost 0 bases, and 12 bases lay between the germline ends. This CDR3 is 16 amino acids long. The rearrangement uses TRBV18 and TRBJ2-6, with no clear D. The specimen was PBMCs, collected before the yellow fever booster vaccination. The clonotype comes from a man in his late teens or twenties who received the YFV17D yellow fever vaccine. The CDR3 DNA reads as TGTGCCAGCTCGCAGACCCCCTACTCTGGGGCCAACGTCCTGACTTTC. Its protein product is CASSQTPYSGANVLTF.